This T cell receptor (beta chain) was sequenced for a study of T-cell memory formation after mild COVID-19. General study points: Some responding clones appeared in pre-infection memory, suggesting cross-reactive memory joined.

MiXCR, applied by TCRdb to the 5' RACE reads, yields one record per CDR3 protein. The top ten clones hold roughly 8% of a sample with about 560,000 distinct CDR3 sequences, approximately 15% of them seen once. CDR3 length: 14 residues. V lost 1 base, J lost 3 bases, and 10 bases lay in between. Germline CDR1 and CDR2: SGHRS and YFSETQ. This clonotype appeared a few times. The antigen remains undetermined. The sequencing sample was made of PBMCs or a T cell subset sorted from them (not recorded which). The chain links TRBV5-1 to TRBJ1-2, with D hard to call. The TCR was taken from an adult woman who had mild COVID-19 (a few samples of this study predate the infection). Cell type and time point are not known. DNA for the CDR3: TGCGCCAGCAGCTTGTTGGTCCAGGACTATGGCTACACCTTC. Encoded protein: CASSLLVQDYGYTF. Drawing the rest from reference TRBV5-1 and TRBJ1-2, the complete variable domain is KAGVTQTPRYLIKTRGQQVTLSCSPISGHRSVSWYQQTPGQGLQFLFEYFSETQRNKGNFPGRFSGRQFSNSRSEMNVSTLELGDSALYLCASSLLVQDYGYTFGSGTRLTVV.